A selection of T cell receptor beta chains follows, all from one sample in a study of blood T cells in healthy people across ages. TCRdb fed the 5' RACE reads into MiXCR, producing one record per CDR3 protein. The table includes roughly 860,000 distinct CDR3 sequences, around two thirds detected once. Sequenced input: blood. These receptors all stem from a man aged 25 to 40 in good health. The CDR3 runs from the conserved cysteine through the conserved F or W. A D gene is named only where the DNA matches it firmly. Size values are once, few and many counts, or a class for expanded clones, and some rows have none.

abundance: NA
j_gene: TRBJ2-5
d_gene: NA
v_gene: TRBV7-2
CDR3nt: TGTGCCAGCAGCTTCTTTTTGGGTGAGACCCAGTACTTC
CDR3aa: CASSFFLGETQYF

abundance: NA
j_gene: TRBJ1-5
d_gene: TRBD1
v_gene: TRBV15
CDR3nt: TGTGCCACCAGCAAAGACAGGGCGCATGGTCAGCCCCAGCATTTT
CDR3aa: CATSKDRAHGQPQHF

abundance: few
j_gene: TRBJ1-5
d_gene: TRBD1
v_gene: TRBV6-2/TRBV6-3
CDR3nt: TGTGCCAGCAGTTACGGGACAGGGTTGCAGCCCCAGCATTTT
CDR3aa: CASSYGTGLQPQHF

abundance: NA
j_gene: TRBJ1-4
d_gene: TRBD1
v_gene: TRBV4-2
CDR3nt: TGTGCCAGCAGCCTTGGAGGGACAGGGTATGAAAAACTGTTTTTT
CDR3aa: CASSLGGTGYEKLFF

abundance: NA
j_gene: TRBJ2-5
d_gene: NA
v_gene: TRBV7-9
CDR3nt: TGTGCCAGCAGCTTCTATCTAAAGGAGGAGACCCAGTACTTC
CDR3aa: CASSFYLKEETQYF

abundance: NA
j_gene: TRBJ1-2
d_gene: TRBD1
v_gene: TRBV7-3
CDR3nt: TGTGCCAGCAGCTTCTCGGGACAGGGAAGTTACGGCGGCTACACCTTC
CDR3aa: CASSFSGQGSYGGYTF

abundance: NA
j_gene: TRBJ2-3
d_gene: TRBD1
v_gene: TRBV15
CDR3nt: TGTGCCACCAGCAGAGAAACCACAGGGGGCTTGCAGTATTTT
CDR3aa: CATSRETTGGLQYF

abundance: NA
j_gene: TRBJ2-5
d_gene: NA
v_gene: TRBV7-9
CDR3nt: TGTGCCAGCAGCTCGAGAGCGGGCCTCCAAGAGACCCAGTACTTC
CDR3aa: CASSSRAGLQETQYF

abundance: NA
j_gene: TRBJ2-1
d_gene: TRBD2
v_gene: TRBV20-1
CDR3nt: TGCAGTGCTAGAGGCCTAGCGGGGGTGACCAATGAGCAGTTCTTC
CDR3aa: CSARGLAGVTNEQFF

abundance: NA
j_gene: TRBJ2-5
d_gene: TRBD1
v_gene: TRBV28
CDR3nt: TGTGCCAGCAGTCCTACGGGACAGATCAGGGGTGAGCAGTACTTC
CDR3aa: CASSPTGQIRGEQYF

abundance: NA
j_gene: TRBJ2-7
d_gene: NA
v_gene: TRBV9
CDR3nt: TGTGCCAGCAGCGTAGAGAACGGCCTCGAGCAGTACTTC
CDR3aa: CASSVENGLEQYF

abundance: NA
j_gene: TRBJ2-3
d_gene: NA
v_gene: TRBV7-2
CDR3nt: TGTGCCAGCAGCTTAAGGTCCAACCCCCTTTCCGATACGCAGTATTTT
CDR3aa: CASSLRSNPLSDTQYF

abundance: NA
j_gene: TRBJ2-6
d_gene: NA
v_gene: TRBV27
CDR3nt: TGTGCCAGCAGCTCGACAGGGGCCAACGTCCTGACTTTC
CDR3aa: CASSSTGANVLTF

abundance: NA
j_gene: TRBJ2-7
d_gene: TRBD1
v_gene: TRBV12-3/TRBV12-4
CDR3nt: TGTGCCAGCAGTTTCCCCCGGGACAGGGCCTACAATGAGCAGTACTTC
CDR3aa: CASSFPRDRAYNEQYF

abundance: few
j_gene: TRBJ2-7
d_gene: NA
v_gene: TRBV28
CDR3nt: TGTGCCAGCAGTTCCCCCCCCTCGGGCGATGAGCAGTACTTC
CDR3aa: CASSSPPSGDEQYF

abundance: NA
j_gene: TRBJ2-7
d_gene: NA
v_gene: TRBV7-2
CDR3nt: TGTGCCAGCAGCTTAGCGGGGGGTACCTCCTACGAGCAGTACTTC
CDR3aa: CASSLAGGTSYEQYF

abundance: few
j_gene: TRBJ1-4
d_gene: NA
v_gene: TRBV5-1
CDR3nt: TGCGCCAGCAGCGGAGGGCAGGACAATGAAAAACTGTTTTTT
CDR3aa: CASSGGQDNEKLFF

abundance: few
j_gene: TRBJ1-5
d_gene: NA
v_gene: TRBV20-1
CDR3nt: TGCAGTGCTACCACCGGGCTGGGGGATCCGAATCAGCCCCAGCATTTT
CDR3aa: CSATTGLGDPNQPQHF

abundance: NA
j_gene: TRBJ1-1
d_gene: TRBD1
v_gene: TRBV4-2
CDR3nt: TGTGCCAGCAGCCAAGAGCGACAGGGGCACACTGAAGCTTTCTTT
CDR3aa: CASSQERQGHTEAFF

abundance: NA
j_gene: TRBJ2-7
d_gene: NA
v_gene: TRBV12-3/TRBV12-4
CDR3nt: TGTGCCAGCAATTTTCAGGGATGGACCTACGAGCAGTACTTC
CDR3aa: CASNFQGWTYEQYF

abundance: few
j_gene: TRBJ2-3
d_gene: NA
v_gene: TRBV9
CDR3nt: TGTGCCAGCAGCGTAGATATAGCCCCAGATACGCAGTATTTT
CDR3aa: CASSVDIAPDTQYF

abundance: NA
j_gene: TRBJ2-4
d_gene: NA
v_gene: TRBV7-9
CDR3nt: TGTGCCAGCCAAGACAGAGCGAGCGACATTCAGTACTTC
CDR3aa: CASQDRASDIQYF

abundance: few
j_gene: TRBJ1-1
d_gene: NA
v_gene: TRBV6-1
CDR3nt: TGTGCCACCCAGGCCGGGAGGGGTACTGAAGCTTTCTTT
CDR3aa: CATQAGRGTEAFF